Presented here are 16 T cell receptor beta chains from one specimen sequenced in a study of response to subunit inactivated influenza vaccine. Each CDR3 protein is one row after TCRdb ran MiXCR on the RT-PCR reads. The repertoire holds 700,000 to 800,000 distinct CDR3 sequences, with around 18% as singletons. Source: PBMCs from blood, taken roughly 5 days after vaccination. The receptors here all came from a man aged 45-65 years who received an inactivated influenza vaccine.

This clonotype was detected many times. The chain couples TRBV5-1 to TRBJ2-1, with 16 bases that match TRBD2. Germline loops: CDR1 SGHRS, CDR2 YFSETQ. V gave up 2 bases and J gave up 7 bases; unmatched junction bases: 3. The CDR3 extends over 16 amino acids. The CDR3 sequence: CASSLPGLAGGNEQFF. In nucleotides, the CDR3 is TGCGCCAGCAGCTTACCGGGACTAGCGGGAGGGAATGAGCAGTTCTTC.

This sequence joins TRBV4-1 and TRBJ2-5, with 16 positions matching TRBD2. Germline V lookup: CDR1 MGHRA, CDR2 YSYEKL. The CDR3 has 17 residues. V trimming: 5 bases; J trimming: 4 bases; junction bases outside the gene matches: 7. CDR3: CASSTSGLAGGPETQYF. As DNA, the CDR3 is TGCGCCAGCAGCACGTCGGGACTAGCGGGGGGGCCAGAGACCCAGTACTTC.

This clonotype was observed at least ten times. The V call is TRBV12-3 or TRBV12-4, the J call TRBJ2-7; D is possibly TRBD2 (6 bases). The CDR3 consists of 12 residues. Trimming removed 8 bases at V and 2 bases at J, with 10 bases between. The CDR3 DNA reads TGTGCCAGCGGGGGACTCACCTACGAGCAGTACTTC. Translated, it gives CASGGLTYEQYF.

The rearrangement links TRBV7-6 to TRBJ1-4; 7 nucleotides align to TRBD1. Germline trimming cut 9 bases from V and 4 bases from J; bases unmatched to any gene: 2. The CDR3 loop spans 12 amino acids. Germline CDR1 reads SGHVS; CDR2 reads FNYEAQ. CDR3 in amino acids: CASRDSNEKLFF. In DNA form, the CDR3 reads TGTGCCAGTCGGGACAGTAATGAAAAACTGTTTTTT.

The chain has TRBV5-1 and TRBJ1-2; no firm D call. The V end was cut by 3 bases, the J end by 3 bases, with 9 bases between. The CDR3 totals 13 residues. Germline CDR1 reads SGHRS; CDR2 reads YFSETQ. As DNA, the CDR3 is TGCGCCAGCAGCTGGTCGGACGACTATGGCTACACCTTC. Amino acids: CASSWSDDYGYTF.

This clonotype was recorded a few times. The chain uses TRBV15 and TRBJ2-7, with a possible D match to TRBD2 (5 bases). In germline, CDR1 is LNHNV, CDR2 YYDKDF (reference sequence). This CDR3 comprises 12 residues. V was clipped by 5 bases and J by 4 bases, with 9 bases between them. The CDR3 is CATSLSGYEQYF. The CDR3 nucleotides read TGTGCCACCAGCCTCTCGGGGTACGAGCAGTACTTC. Variable domain in full (rest from reference TRBV15 and TRBJ2-7): DAMVIQNPRYQVTQFGKPVTLSCSQTLNHNVMYWYQQKSSQAPKLLFHYYDKDFNNEADTPDNFQSRRPNTSFCFLDIRSPGLGDTAMYLCATSLSGYEQYFGPGTRLTVT.

The chain links TRBV7-9 to TRBJ2-1, with TRBD2 matching over 8 bases. The CDR3 contains 16 residues. The V gene's germline CDR1 is SEHNR and CDR2 FQNEAQ (reference sequence). With V trimmed by 1 base and J by 7 bases, 9 bases remained unmatched. The CDR3 region is CASSLDEKRGINEQFF. CDR3 DNA: TGTGCCAGCAGCTTAGATGAAAAGCGGGGGATAAATGAGCAGTTCTTC.

This clonotype has only a few counts. V is TRBV2 and J is TRBJ2-3; possible D gene TRBD1, 5 bases. With 6 bases removed from V and 0 bases from J, the gap between germline ends came to 16 bases. CDR3 length: 16 residues. Per germline, CDR1 SNHLY and CDR2 FYNNEI. CDR3 region: CASRKGATASTDTQYF. CDR3 nucleotides: TGTGCCAGCAGAAAAGGGGCTACCGCTAGCACAGATACGCAGTATTTT.

This clonotype has only a few counts. CDR3 protein: CASSYHASGQTQYF. In DNA form, the CDR3 reads TGTGCCAGCAGTTACCATGCTAGCGGGCAGACCCAGTACTTC. This chain uses TRBV6-5 with TRBJ2-5; 8 nucleotides align to TRBD2. From germline, CDR1 is MNHEY and CDR2 SVGAGI. Losses at the gene ends were 2 bases for V and 6 bases for J; bases not matched to a gene: 5. The length of the CDR3 is 14 residues.

Ten or more counts support this clonotype. J is TRBJ1-2 and V is TRBV12-3 or TRBV12-4; 9 nucleotides agree with TRBD1. V was pared by 6 bases and J by 8 bases, with 7 bases of the junction left unmatched. The CDR3 consists of 13 residues. CDR3 sequence: CASSSGTGSGYTF. In nucleotides, the CDR3 is TGTGCCAGCAGCTCCGGGACAGGGAGCGGCTACACCTTC.

This clonotype was seen only a few times. V is TRBV5-1 and J is TRBJ2-3; a possible D gene is TRBD2 (6 bases). V was shortened by 0 bases and J by 4 bases, with 12 bases between the two germline ends. The CDR3 spans 15 residues. The V gene's germline CDR1 is SGHRS and CDR2 YFSETQ. CDR3 DNA: TGCGCCAGCAGCTTGGTTCCGGGGGTACCAGATACGCAGTATTTT. Encoded protein: CASSLVPGVPDTQYF.

This clonotype showed up just a few times. The rearrangement uses TRBV12-3 or TRBV12-4 and TRBJ2-5; tentative D call: TRBD1 (5 bases). The CDR3 loop spans 15 amino acids. Trimming cost V 3 bases and J 0 bases, with 11 bases left between them. The CDR3 here is CASSFTGHHQETQYF. The CDR3, as DNA: TGTGCCAGCAGTTTTACAGGACACCACCAAGAGACCCAGTACTTC.

The table lists this clonotype with many counts. The CDR3: CASSSQGRSVNGYTF. CDR3 nucleotides: TGTGCCAGCAGCTCCCAGGGACGCTCCGTGAATGGCTACACCTTC. This chain connects TRBV5-6 to TRBJ1-2, with a possible D match to TRBD1 (5 bases). The CDR3 is 15 amino acids. Trimming took 3 bases from V and 6 from J, leaving 18 bases between them. Germline-derived CDR1 and CDR2 are SGHDT and YYEEEE.

The chain carries TRBV12-3 or TRBV12-4 and TRBJ1-3; 8 positions agree with TRBD1. The CDR3 loop spans 15 amino acids. J lost 13 bases, V lost 2 bases, and 13 bases had no gene match. The CDR3 here is CASSLSFGQGAPIYF. CDR3 DNA sequence: TGTGCCAGCAGTTTAAGTTTCGGGCAGGGGGCTCCAATATATTTT.

Many counts were recorded for this clonotype. This chain joins TRBV3-1 and TRBJ2-1; D is ambiguous. Deletions cut 4 bases from V and 7 bases from J, with 8 bases between. The germline V gene encodes CDR1 LGHDT and CDR2 YNNKEL (reference sequence). This CDR3 has 12 amino acids. CDR3 nucleotides: TGTGCCAGCAGCCGCCTGGATAATGAGCAGTTCTTC. Its translation is CASSRLDNEQFF.

The chain carries TRBV11-2 and TRBJ2-5; possibly TRBD2 for D (5 bases). V dropped 5 bases and J dropped 5 bases, with 18 bases sitting between them. CDR3 length equals 15 residues. In germline, CDR1 is SGHAT, CDR2 FQNNGV. The CDR3 spells CASSLEDGRGETQYF. The CDR3 coding sequence is TGTGCCAGCAGCCTGGAAGATGGCCGGGGTGAGACCCAGTACTTC. Filled out from reference TRBV11-2 and TRBJ2-5, the complete variable domain reads EAGVAQSPRYKIIEKRQSVAFWCNPISGHATLYWYQQILGQGPKLLIQFQNNGVVDDSQLPKDRFSAERLKGVDSTLKIQPAKLEDSAVYLCASSLEDGRGETQYFGPGTRLLVL.